Given below is one T cell receptor beta chain in context. One base away lies a much larger clone, so this may be a sequencing read error. Germline V gene lookup returns CDR1 MNHNS and CDR2 SASEGT. The CDR3 is made up of 13 amino acids. The data originate from a study of blood T cells in healthy people across ages. Through a sample-barcoded 5' primer and a J-beta primer mix, a second PCR was run for 7 to 11 cycles. MiXCR was run by TCRdb on the 5' RACE reads, yielding one entry per CDR3 protein. This sample has 800,000 to 950,000 distinct CDR3 sequences; 25% to 30% occur once, and the top ten carry roughly a tenth. These data also featured in a second study, about T cells of mothers and their children.

The sequence was obtained from a woman aged 40-49 years in good health. Input material: blood. The V call is TRBV6-1, the J call TRBJ2-3; the D is unclear. CDR3 in DNA: TGTGCCAGCTCTATAGACGGCACAGATATGCAGTATTTT. Its translation: CASSIDGTDMQYF.